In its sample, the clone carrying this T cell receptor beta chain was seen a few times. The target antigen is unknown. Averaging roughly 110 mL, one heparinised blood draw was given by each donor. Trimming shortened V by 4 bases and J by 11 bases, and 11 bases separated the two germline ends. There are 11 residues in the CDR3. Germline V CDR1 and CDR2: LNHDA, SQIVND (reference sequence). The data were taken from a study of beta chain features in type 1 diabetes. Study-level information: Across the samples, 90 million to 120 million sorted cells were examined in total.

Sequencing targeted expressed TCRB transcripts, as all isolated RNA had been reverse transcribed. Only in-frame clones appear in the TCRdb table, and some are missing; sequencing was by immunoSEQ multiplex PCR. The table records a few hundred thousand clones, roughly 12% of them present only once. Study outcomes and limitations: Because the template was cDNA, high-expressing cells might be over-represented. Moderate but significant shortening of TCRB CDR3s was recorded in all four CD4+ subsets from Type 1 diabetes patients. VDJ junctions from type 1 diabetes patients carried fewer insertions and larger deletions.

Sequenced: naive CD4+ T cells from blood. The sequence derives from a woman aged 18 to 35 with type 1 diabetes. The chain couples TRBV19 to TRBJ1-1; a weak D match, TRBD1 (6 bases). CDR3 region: CASSNRVAAFF. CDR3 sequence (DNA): TGTGCCAGTAGTAACAGGGTTGCGGCTTTCTTT.